Listed below are T cell receptor beta chains from one sample, sequenced in a study of cytomegalovirus exposure and HLA in healthy donors. Clones were sequenced by immunoSEQ multiplex PCR, and TCRdb holds only the in-frame ones, with some missing. This sample has about 160,000 clones, with roughly four fifths found just once. The source material was PBMCs. The receptor source for this set is a man aged 40-50 years in good health and CMV-seronegative. Both conserved end residues are trimmed from each CDR3. D genes are given only for firm matches.

J: TRBJ2-5; D: -; V: TRBV16; CDR3: ASSQRGEETQY
J: TRBJ1-6; D: -; V: TRBV28; CDR3: ASSRTAGGNSPLH
J: TRBJ1-2; D: TRBD1; V: TRBV28; CDR3: ASSSPGTGGIYGYT
J: TRBJ2-7; D: TRBD1; V: TRBV7-9; CDR3: ASSRQGAWYEQY
J: TRBJ1-2; D: TRBD1; V: TRBV7-8; CDR3: ASSLGGDRVSYT
J: TRBJ2-1; D: TRBD1; V: TRBV2; CDR3: ASSGRTGGRYNEQF
J: TRBJ1-3; D: -; V: TRBV9; CDR3: ASGGWDTIY
J: TRBJ2-3; D: TRBD2; V: TRBV6-5; CDR3: ASSYLPGGSTDTQY
J: TRBJ1-1; D: -; V: TRBV6-1; CDR3: ASRKDTFSTEAF
J: TRBJ2-5; D: -; V: TRBV7-8; CDR3: ASSLGLSIKETQY
J: TRBJ2-6; D: TRBD1; V: TRBV9; CDR3: ASSAPRDRGSGANVLT
J: TRBJ1-1; D: TRBD1; V: TRBV19; CDR3: ASSTGQGTEAF
J: TRBJ1-1; D: -; V: TRBV27; CDR3: ASIERSQNTEAF
J: TRBJ1-6; D: TRBD1; V: TRBV2; CDR3: ASRTGLSYNSPLH
J: TRBJ1-5; D: -; V: TRBV18; CDR3: ASSRERSNQPQH
J: TRBJ1-6; D: -; V: TRBV11-2; CDR3: ASSLLGGDSPLH
J: TRBJ2-3; D: -; V: TRBV15; CDR3: ATSNGGTDTQY
J: TRBJ2-2; D: TRBD1; V: TRBV4-1; CDR3: ASSQDSGRTGWVTGELF
J: TRBJ2-6; D: -; V: TRBV28; CDR3: ASSFNSGANVLT
J: TRBJ2-7; D: -; V: TRBV6-5; CDR3: AGSYSWGVAYEQY
J: TRBJ2-7; D: -; V: TRBV9; CDR3: ASSASQGYEQY
J: TRBJ2-1; D: -; V: TRBV29-1; CDR3: SVTPPPRRDNEQF
J: TRBJ1-2; D: TRBD1; V: TRBV4-3; CDR3: ASSQDKQGEEDGYT